The 16 T cell receptor beta chains below come from one sample, sequenced in a study of blood T cell repertoires in COVID-19 (dated by TCRdb to the early 2020s). Libraries were constructed by the immunoSEQ multiplex PCR assay. TCRdb's version of the immuneACCESS table is confined to in-frame rearrangements and falls short of the full clone set. An unresolved V gene accounts for under half of the shortfall where checked; the remainder is of unknown origin. The sample data list roughly 260,000 clones, and around 90% of these were observed just once. The ten biggest clones cover 2% to 3% of the sample. Sequences were obtained from peripheral blood. All receptors come from a person aged 18 to 35 with COVID-19, enrolled during active disease.

Turning to this clone: A junction boundary mismatches the germline segment, possibly from a read error. The chain uses TRBV4-3 and TRBJ2-3; TRBD2 is a possible D gene (5 bases). CDR1 LGHNA and CDR2 YSLEER come from the germline V gene. The CDR3 loop spans 13 amino acids. CDR3 region: CASSEERGDTQYF. The DNA for the CDR3 is TGCGCCAGCAGCGAAGAACGGGGAGATACGCAGTATTTT.

The chain has TRBV5-6 and TRBJ2-3, with TRBD2 matching 12 bases. Per germline, CDR1 SGHDT and CDR2 YYEEEE. Trimming took 7 bases from V and 4 from J; bases not matched to a gene: 4. This CDR3 is 14 amino acids long. Here the CDR3 reads CASGLAGGADTQYF. The CDR3 DNA reads as TGTGCCAGCGGGCTAGCGGGAGGGGCAGATACGCAGTATTTT.

V is TRBV19 and J is TRBJ1-5, with a weak D call TRBD1 (5 bases). CDR1 is LNHDA, CDR2 SQIVND, per germline (reference sequence). This CDR3 contains 13 residues. The ends were cut back, 8 bases at V and 6 bases at J, with 14 bases in the middle. The CDR3 is CASLGQGLQPQHF. In DNA, the CDR3 is TGTGCCAGTCTGGGCCAGGGCCTTCAGCCCCAGCATTTT.

The genes are TRBV6-4 and TRBJ2-3; TRBD2 matches 12 bases. CDR3 length: 15 amino acids. Trimming removed 6 bases from V and 4 bases from J; junction bases left unmatched: 5. Germline-derived CDR1 and CDR2 are MRHNA and SNTAGT. CDR3 in amino acids: CASSRLAGEADTQYF. Here the CDR3 DNA reads TGTGCCAGCAGCCGACTAGCGGGAGAGGCAGATACGCAGTATTTT.

The V gene is TRBV30, the J gene TRBJ1-3, with 7 bases lining up with TRBD1. This CDR3 spans 11 amino acids. Germline V gives CDR1 GTSNPN, CDR2 SVGIG (reference sequence). After removal of 2 bases from V and 14 bases from J, the junction contained 6 bases not matched to a gene. The CDR3 bases are TGTGCCTGGAGTAGACAGGGTCGGGTATATTTT. Translating gives CAWSRQGRVYF.

The genes are TRBV10-3 and TRBJ1-2; TRBD1 matches at 10 bases. Germline CDR1 is ENHRY and CDR2 is SYGVKD. The CDR3 extends over 13 amino acids. The V segment lost 9 bases and the J segment 2 bases; nucleotides outside the gene matches: 3. CDR3 region: CAIVGQGNYGYTF. The CDR3 DNA reads TGTGCCATTGTGGGACAGGGGAACTATGGCTACACCTTC.

This clone came up a few times. The chain combines TRBV7-2 with TRBJ2-1; 9 positions match TRBD2. The germline V gene encodes CDR1 SGHTA and CDR2 FQGNSA. V lost 0 bases and J lost 5; bases outside the gene matches: 5. This CDR3 has 16 amino acids. The CDR3 bases are TGTGCCAGCAGCTTAGCGCAACTAGCGGGCCACAATGAGCAGTTCTTC. Translated: CASSLAQLAGHNEQFF.

The V call is TRBV5-1, the J call TRBJ2-7; 16 nucleotides line up with TRBD2. Trimming cost V 3 bases and J 5 bases; bases outside gene matches: 11. Germline V gene lookup returns CDR1 SGHRS and CDR2 YFSETQ. The CDR3 consists of 18 residues. This CDR3 reads CASSSTPGLAGGSHEQYF. The CDR3 nucleotides read TGCGCCAGCAGCTCAACGCCGGGACTAGCGGGAGGGTCGCACGAGCAGTACTTC.

The J gene is TRBJ1-1, the V gene TRBV30, with TRBD1 matching 7 bases. The CDR3 contains 14 residues. Looked up from germline, CDR1 is GTSNPN and CDR2 is SVGIG (reference sequence). V lost 8 bases, J lost 1 base, and 10 bases stayed unmatched. The CDR3 protein is CARRRQGENTEAFF. The CDR3 bases are TGTGCCCGCCGTCGACAGGGAGAGAACACTGAAGCTTTCTTT.

The chain is built from TRBV19 and TRBJ1-5; possible D gene TRBD1, 5 bases. CDR3 size: 17 residues. V dropped 5 bases and J dropped 0 bases, with 17 bases sitting between them. Germline V lookup: CDR1 LNHDA, CDR2 SQIVND (reference sequence). In DNA, the CDR3 is TGTGCCAGTAGTCCCTATGGGGGGACCTATAGCAATCAGCCCCAGCATTTT. Its translation is CASSPYGGTYSNQPQHF.

V is TRBV19 and J is TRBJ2-7; 12 nucleotides agree with TRBD1. Trimming removed 3 bases from V and 5 bases from J; junction bases left unmatched: 2. The V gene's germline CDR1 is LNHDA and CDR2 SQIVND (reference sequence). This CDR3 has 14 amino acids. The CDR3 DNA sequence: TGTGCCAGTAGTATGGGACAGGGGGCGAACGAGCAGTACTTC. Its translation: CASSMGQGANEQYF.

The genes are TRBV4-1 and TRBJ2-1; 10 bases map to TRBD2. V lost 4 bases to trimming and J lost 6 bases; unmatched junction nucleotides: 12. There are 17 residues in the CDR3. Germline V gives CDR1 MGHRA, CDR2 YSYEKL. The CDR3 nucleotides read TGCGCCAGCAGCCTTCGCCCAACCCTAGCGGGAGCCAATGAGCAGTTCTTC. Amino acids: CASSLRPTLAGANEQFF.

The chain has TRBV3-1 (or the pseudogene TRBV3-2) and TRBJ2-3; D not resolved. The V and J ends lost 8 bases and 4 bases respectively, with 13 bases between them. There are 13 residues in the CDR3. Germline V gene lookup returns CDR1 LGHDT and CDR2 YNNKEL (reference sequence). This chain's CDR3 is CASCPSASDTQYF. In DNA, the CDR3 is TGTGCCAGCTGCCCCAGCGCCTCAGATACGCAGTATTTT.

V is TRBV6-5 and J is TRBJ2-1; D unresolved. Germline CDR1 is MNHEY and CDR2 is SVGAGI. V lost 2 bases and J 8 bases, leaving 10 bases between the germline ends. The CDR3 extends over 13 amino acids. CDR3 loop: CASSYESGYEQFF. DNA for the CDR3: TGTGCCAGCAGTTACGAGTCGGGTTATGAGCAGTTCTTC.

The chain joins TRBV5-1 to TRBJ2-3; 10 nucleotides agree with TRBD2. Unmatched junction bases numbered 5, after V lost 0 bases and J lost 4 bases. Looked up from germline, CDR1 is SGHRS and CDR2 is YFSETQ. The CDR3 is 16 amino acids. The CDR3 nucleotides are TGCGCCAGCAGCTTGGCCCTAGCGGGAGATCCAGATACGCAGTATTTT. Its protein is CASSLALAGDPDTQYF.

J is TRBJ1-4 and V is TRBV3-1 (or the pseudogene TRBV3-2); D unclear. Trimming cost V 0 bases and J 4 bases, with 9 bases left between them. The CDR3 sequence is 15 residues long. Germline V CDR1 and CDR2: LGHDT, YNNKEL (reference sequence). The CDR3 spells CASSQEANINEKLFF. Here the CDR3 DNA reads TGTGCCAGCAGCCAAGAGGCAAACATTAATGAAAAACTGTTTTTT.